These T cell receptor beta chains were read from a single sample in a study of shared clonotypes between healthy human individuals. Some clones are missing from TCRdb's copy, which holds only in-frame ones; the method was immunoSEQ multiplex PCR. The sample contains about 480,000 clones, about four fifths of which appear only once. Sequenced: PBMCs. These receptors came from a woman aged 35 to 49 in good health. Some clones in this sample may be carry-over from other donors' samples. Each CDR3 is given with its conserved first and last residue. The order of the fields is clone size, D gene, J gene, V gene, CDR3 protein, CDR3 DNA. A D gene is named only where the DNA matches it firmly. Size tells how often a clone was seen (once, few, many) or the class of an expanded clone, and some rows leave it out.

clone size: NA
D gene: TRBD2
J gene: TRBJ2-7
V gene: TRBV5-1
CDR3 protein: CASSLATGGDSEQYF
CDR3 DNA: TGCGCCAGCAGCTTGGCGACCGGGGGGGACTCCGAGCAGTACTTC

clone size: NA
D gene: TRBD2
J gene: TRBJ2-1
V gene: TRBV13
CDR3 protein: CASSSGLAGEWPNEQFF
CDR3 DNA: TGTGCCAGCAGCTCGGGACTAGCGGGAGAATGGCCCAATGAGCAGTTCTTC

clone size: NA
D gene: TRBD1
J gene: TRBJ2-5
V gene: TRBV10-2
CDR3 protein: CASSTTGGVGETQYF
CDR3 DNA: TGCGCCAGCAGTACGACAGGGGGCGTAGGAGAGACCCAGTACTTC

clone size: NA
D gene: TRBD2
J gene: TRBJ2-7
V gene: TRBV5-4
CDR3 protein: CASSLMSGGPHEQYF
CDR3 DNA: TGTGCCAGCAGCTTGATGTCGGGAGGGCCCCACGAGCAGTACTTC

clone size: NA
D gene: TRBD1
J gene: TRBJ2-6
V gene: TRBV4-1
CDR3 protein: CASSQRQGARGANVLTF
CDR3 DNA: TGCGCCAGCAGCCAACGGCAGGGGGCAAGGGGGGCCAACGTCCTGACTTTC

clone size: few
D gene: NA
J gene: TRBJ2-2
V gene: TRBV5-4
CDR3 protein: CASSLPGQTLAGELFF
CDR3 DNA: TGTGCCAGCAGCTTACCGGGACAAACCTTGGCCGGGGAGCTGTTTTTT

clone size: NA
D gene: NA
J gene: TRBJ2-1
V gene: TRBV7-9
CDR3 protein: CASSFTGWLGGIVEQFF
CDR3 DNA: TGTGCCAGCAGCTTTACGGGGTGGCTGGGTGGGATAGTTGAGCAGTTCTTC

clone size: NA
D gene: NA
J gene: TRBJ2-7
V gene: TRBV7-9
CDR3 protein: CASSPRVEAGRAYEQYF
CDR3 DNA: TGTGCCAGCAGCCCCCGGGTGGAGGCAGGGCGGGCCTACGAGCAGTACTTC

clone size: NA
D gene: NA
J gene: TRBJ2-7
V gene: TRBV4-1
CDR3 protein: CASSQEEGQSAYEQYF
CDR3 DNA: TGCGCCAGCAGCCAAGAAGAAGGGCAGTCCGCCTACGAGCAGTACTTC

clone size: NA
D gene: NA
J gene: TRBJ2-7
V gene: TRBV11-2
CDR3 protein: CASSLVQLSYEQYF
CDR3 DNA: TGTGCCAGCAGCTTAGTACAGCTTTCCTACGAGCAGTACTTC

clone size: NA
D gene: NA
J gene: TRBJ1-1
V gene: TRBV7-2
CDR3 protein: CASSLTATENTEAFF
CDR3 DNA: TGTGCCAGCAGCTTAACTGCGACGGAGAACACTGAAGCTTTCTTT

clone size: NA
D gene: TRBD1
J gene: TRBJ2-1
V gene: TRBV6-5
CDR3 protein: CASRAGGRGQFF
CDR3 DNA: TGTGCCAGCAGGGCAGGGGGTCGGGGGCAGTTCTTC

clone size: NA
D gene: TRBD1
J gene: TRBJ2-1
V gene: TRBV10-1
CDR3 protein: CARGGTGGEDEQFF
CDR3 DNA: TGCGCCAGAGGGGGGACAGGGGGCGAGGATGAGCAGTTCTTC

clone size: NA
D gene: NA
J gene: TRBJ2-5
V gene: TRBV6-1
CDR3 protein: CASKLEETQYF
CDR3 DNA: TGTGCCAGTAAACTTGAAGAGACCCAGTACTTC

clone size: NA
D gene: TRBD2
J gene: TRBJ2-1
V gene: TRBV11-2
CDR3 protein: CASSLAGRESDEQFF
CDR3 DNA: TGTGCCAGCAGTCTAGCGGGGCGGGAGTCGGATGAGCAGTTCTTC

clone size: NA
D gene: NA
J gene: TRBJ1-1
V gene: TRBV27
CDR3 protein: CASSPQGLGEAFF
CDR3 DNA: TGTGCCAGCAGTCCTCAGGGGTTGGGTGAAGCTTTCTTT

clone size: NA
D gene: TRBD2
J gene: TRBJ2-3
V gene: TRBV9
CDR3 protein: CASSPRTSGRGPSYF
CDR3 DNA: TGTGCCAGCAGCCCGAGGACTAGCGGGAGGGGGCCATCGTATTTT

clone size: NA
D gene: TRBD1
J gene: TRBJ2-7
V gene: TRBV2
CDR3 protein: CASSADRSPTTGEQYF
CDR3 DNA: TGTGCCAGCAGCGCGGACAGGAGCCCAACTACGGGTGAGCAGTACTTC

clone size: NA
D gene: TRBD1
J gene: TRBJ2-7
V gene: TRBV10-1
CDR3 protein: CASSAGQSYEQYF
CDR3 DNA: TGCGCCAGCAGTGCGGGACAGAGCTACGAGCAGTACTTC

clone size: NA
D gene: TRBD2
J gene: TRBJ2-4
V gene: TRBV7-9
CDR3 protein: CASSGGLAGSLLAKNIQYF
CDR3 DNA: TGTGCCAGCAGCGGCGGACTAGCGGGATCCTTACTAGCCAAAAACATTCAGTACTTC

clone size: NA
D gene: NA
J gene: TRBJ1-4
V gene: TRBV7-6
CDR3 protein: CASSLGLAGKLFF
CDR3 DNA: TGTGCCAGCAGCTTAGGACTGGCTGGAAAACTGTTTTTT

clone size: NA
D gene: NA
J gene: TRBJ2-2
V gene: TRBV12-5
CDR3 protein: CASSPSRNTGELFF
CDR3 DNA: TGTGCTAGTTCCCCTAGTCGGAACACCGGGGAGCTGTTTTTT

clone size: NA
D gene: NA
J gene: TRBJ2-2
V gene: TRBV7-3
CDR3 protein: CASSFAGTAGAGGELFF
CDR3 DNA: TGTGCCAGCAGCTTTGCGGGCACCGCAGGGGCGGGCGGGGAGCTGTTTTTT

clone size: NA
D gene: NA
J gene: TRBJ2-1
V gene: TRBV7-9
CDR3 protein: CASSFGAGGLSYNEQFF
CDR3 DNA: TGTGCCAGCAGCTTTGGGGCGGGTGGCCTCTCCTACAATGAGCAGTTCTTC

clone size: NA
D gene: NA
J gene: TRBJ2-5
V gene: TRBV15
CDR3 protein: CATSRGGRGVAQYF
CDR3 DNA: TGTGCCACCAGCCGAGGAGGAAGGGGGGTGGCCCAGTACTTC

clone size: few
D gene: TRBD1
J gene: TRBJ1-1
V gene: TRBV19
CDR3 protein: CASSRTGVNTEAFF
CDR3 DNA: TGTGCCAGTAGTAGGACAGGGGTGAACACTGAAGCTTTCTTT

clone size: NA
D gene: NA
J gene: TRBJ2-2
V gene: TRBV10-3
CDR3 protein: CATTYAAESGELFF
CDR3 DNA: TGTGCCACCACATACGCGGCGGAGTCCGGGGAGCTGTTTTTT

clone size: NA
D gene: NA
J gene: TRBJ2-5
V gene: TRBV14
CDR3 protein: CASSRAGQETQYF
CDR3 DNA: TGTGCCAGCAGCCGGGCAGGCCAAGAGACCCAGTACTTC

clone size: few
D gene: NA
J gene: TRBJ2-7
V gene: TRBV7-8
CDR3 protein: CASSLAVVGGSSPRDEQYF
CDR3 DNA: TGTGCCAGCAGCTTAGCAGTAGTTGGCGGGTCTTCACCTCGGGACGAGCAGTACTTC

clone size: NA
D gene: TRBD2
J gene: TRBJ2-1
V gene: TRBV7-9
CDR3 protein: CASSPSGGRALNEQFF
CDR3 DNA: TGTGCCAGCAGCCCCTCTGGCGGGAGGGCGCTTAATGAGCAGTTCTTC

clone size: NA
D gene: NA
J gene: TRBJ1-1
V gene: TRBV10-3
CDR3 protein: CAISESAYTEAFF
CDR3 DNA: TGTGCCATCAGTGAGTCAGCATACACTGAAGCTTTCTTT